Listed here are 17 T cell receptor beta chains from one sample, sequenced in a study of T-cell memory formation after mild COVID-19. From the 5' RACE reads, TCRdb called clonotypes with MiXCR, one entry per CDR3 protein. The sample has approximately 500,000 distinct CDR3 sequences, 20% to 25% seen once. Material for sequencing was PBMCs or a T cell subset sorted from them (not recorded which). Receptors were obtained from an adult woman who had mild COVID-19 (a few samples of this study predate the infection). Cell type and time point are not known.

This clonotype has a count of ten or more. This chain uses TRBV6-5 with TRBJ2-3; 10 bases are shared with TRBD2. Germline values: CDR1 MNHEY, CDR2 SVGAGI. The J segment lost 1 base and the V segment lost 10 bases, leaving 5 bases of the junction unmatched. CDR3 length: 14 residues. This CDR3 reads CATKREGRTDTQYF. CDR3 in DNA: TGTGCCACCAAGCGGGAGGGTCGCACAGATACGCAGTATTTT.

This clonotype has only a few counts. The chain carries TRBV12-5 and TRBJ2-6, with 9 bases that match TRBD1. CDR1 is LGHNT, CDR2 FRNRAP, per germline. V shed 1 base and J 0 bases; nucleotides not matched to a gene: 4. The CDR3 is 18 amino acids. The CDR3 sequence: CASGLAGQGRSGANVLTF. The CDR3 bases are TGTGCTAGTGGTTTGGCGGGACAGGGCCGCTCTGGGGCCAACGTCCTGACTTTC.

This chain connects TRBV3-1 to TRBJ2-1; 11 bases are shared with TRBD2. Germline V lookup: CDR1 LGHDT, CDR2 YNNKEL (reference sequence). Trimming took 4 bases from V and 6 from J; bases not matched to a gene: 8. CDR3 length equals 16 residues. The CDR3 reads CASSLHSGGASNEQFF. CDR3 nucleotides: TGTGCCAGCAGCCTACATAGCGGGGGGGCCTCCAATGAGCAGTTCTTC.

V and J are TRBV5-1 and TRBJ2-7; D might be TRBD1 or TRBD2, each matching 5 bases. CDR3 size: 15 residues. Germline CDR1 reads SGHRS; CDR2 reads YFSETQ. Trimming pared 1 base from V and 0 bases from J, leaving 11 bases between. Written as DNA, the CDR3 is TGCGCCAGCAGCTTGAGATGGGACCTCTCCTACGAGCAGTACTTC. It specifies CASSLRWDLSYEQYF.

The CDR3: CASSSRSSSPLHF. CDR3 nucleotide sequence: TGTGCCAGCAGCTCTAGGTCCTCTTCACCCCTCCACTTT. The V and J genes are TRBV7-9 and TRBJ1-6; D is undetermined. The V gene's germline CDR1 is SEHNR and CDR2 FQNEAQ (reference sequence). Trimming took 4 bases from V and 9 from J, leaving 10 bases between them. The CDR3 covers 13 residues.

V and J are TRBV14 and TRBJ2-5; D ambiguous. Germline lookup yields CDR1 SGHDN and CDR2 FVKESK. V gave up 3 bases and J gave up 2 bases, with 10 bases separating them. CDR3 length equals 14 residues. This CDR3 is CASSQRRRQETQYF. CDR3 sequence (DNA): TGTGCCAGCAGCCAGCGCAGGCGACAAGAGACCCAGTACTTC.

This clonotype was observed a handful of times. The chain links TRBV4-3 to TRBJ2-7; 10 bases are a match to TRBD2. Trimming cost V 1 base and J 5 bases; bases outside gene matches: 14. The CDR3 length is 18 residues. CDR1 and CDR2 from the germline V gene are LGHNA and YSLEER. This chain's CDR3 is CASSQAASLAGEVNEQYF. For the CDR3, the DNA is TGCGCCAGCAGCCAAGCTGCATCGCTAGCGGGAGAAGTGAACGAGCAGTACTTC.

This clonotype was observed a few times. The chain uses TRBV24-1 and TRBJ2-7; D unresolved. The CDR3 consists of 14 residues. The V end lost 0 bases, the J end lost 1 base, and 6 bases lay between the germline ends. Germline CDR1 reads KGHDR; CDR2 reads SFDVKD. In nucleotides, the CDR3 is TGTGCCACCAGTGATTTGCATATTTCCTACGAGCAGTACTTC. The encoded protein is CATSDLHISYEQYF.

This clonotype was detected a few times. The chain is built from TRBV30 and TRBJ2-7, with D perhaps matching TRBD2 (6 bases). V was shortened by 2 bases and J by 6 bases, with 11 bases between the two germline ends. This CDR3 has 12 amino acids. The V gene's germline CDR1 is GTSNPN and CDR2 SVGIG (reference sequence). The CDR3 region has the DNA TGTGCCTGGAGTTATTTGGGGGGCGAGCAGTACTTC. Amino acids: CAWSYLGGEQYF. Combining the CDR3 with reference TRBV30 and TRBJ2-7 gives the whole variable domain SQTIHQWPATLVQPVGSPLSLECTVEGTSNPNLYWYRQAAGRGLQLLFYSVGIGQISSEVPQNLSASRPQDRQFILSSKKLLLSDSGFYLCAWSYLGGEQYFGPGTRLTVT.

There are a few counts of this clonotype. The genes are TRBV5-1 and TRBJ1-1; 8 nucleotides match TRBD1. This CDR3 spans 15 amino acids. CDR1 and CDR2 from the germline V gene are SGHRS and YFSETQ. V lost 3 bases to trimming and J lost 1 base; unmatched junction nucleotides: 5. CDR3 region: CASSYSGTGNTEAFF. CDR3 DNA: TGCGCCAGCAGCTATTCCGGGACAGGGAACACTGAAGCTTTCTTT.

V usage is TRBV5-1 and J usage is TRBJ1-2; TRBD1 is a possible D gene (6 bases). Germline loops: CDR1 SGHRS, CDR2 YFSETQ. This CDR3 region has 15 residues. With 4 bases removed from V and 3 bases from J, the gap between germline ends came to 16 bases. CDR3 in DNA: TGCGCCAGCAGCGCCACAGGGAGTGCTGACTATGGCTACACCTTC. Its translation: CASSATGSADYGYTF. The full variable domain, rest sourced from reference TRBV5-1 and TRBJ1-2, is KAGVTQTPRYLIKTRGQQVTLSCSPISGHRSVSWYQQTPGQGLQFLFEYFSETQRNKGNFPGRFSGRQFSNSRSEMNVSTLELGDSALYLCASSATGSADYGYTFGSGTRLTVV.

This chain uses TRBV7-2 with TRBJ1-1; D perhaps matches TRBD1 (6 bases). Germline loops: CDR1 SGHTA, CDR2 FQGNSA. This CDR3 is 15 amino acids long. Trimming cost V 2 bases and J 4 bases, with 14 bases left between them. The CDR3 here is CASSLRASGATEAFF. Here the CDR3 DNA reads TGTGCCAGCAGCTTAAGGGCCTCAGGGGCCACTGAAGCTTTCTTT.

This rearrangement joins TRBV4-1 to TRBJ2-3, with D perhaps TRBD1 or TRBD2 (5 bases each). CDR3 length equals 17 residues. V lost 4 bases and J 2 bases, leaving 19 bases between the germline ends. Germline CDR1 is MGHRA and CDR2 is YSYEKL. CDR3 sequence reads: CASSPVLKGRHTDTQYF. DNA of the CDR3: TGCGCCAGCAGCCCAGTGTTGAAGGGGAGACACACAGATACGCAGTATTTT.

This clonotype has at least ten counts. This chain joins TRBV5-1 and TRBJ2-7, with a possible D match to TRBD2 (5 bases). Germline assignment: CDR1 SGHRS and CDR2 YFSETQ. V was shortened by 0 bases and J by 0 bases, with 10 bases between the two germline ends. This CDR3 spans 15 amino acids. CDR3 sequence: CASSLEGGYSYEQYF. CDR3 nucleotides: TGCGCCAGCAGCTTGGAAGGAGGATACTCCTACGAGCAGTACTTC.

The table lists this clonotype with many counts. The rearrangement joins TRBV24-1 to TRBJ2-5; D is possibly TRBD2 (6 bases). Germline-derived CDR1 and CDR2 are KGHDR and SFDVKD. The CDR3 contains 15 residues. V dropped 3 bases and J dropped 0 bases, with 10 bases sitting between them. CDR3 loop: CATSDERTNQETQYF. DNA for the CDR3: TGTGCCACCAGTGATGAACGGACTAACCAAGAGACCCAGTACTTC.

This chain uses TRBV5-5 with TRBJ2-7; possibly TRBD1 for D (6 bases). This CDR3 comprises 15 residues. CDR1 and CDR2 from the germline V gene are SGHKS and YYEKEE (reference sequence). Trimming took off 4 bases at V and 3 bases at J, with 17 bases between the two ends. CDR3 nucleotide sequence: TGTGCCAGCAGCCAATTCACAGGACAGTACTACGAGCAGTACTTC. Its protein product is CASSQFTGQYYEQYF. Full variable domain (rest looked up from reference TRBV5-5 and TRBJ2-7): DAGVTQSPTHLIKTRGQQVTLRCSPISGHKSVSWYQQVLGQGPQFIFQYYEKEERGRGNFPDRFSARQFPNYSSELNVNALLLGDSALYLCASSQFTGQYYEQYFGPGTRLTVT.

The genes are TRBV6-7 and TRBJ1-2; 7 positions agree with TRBD1. TRBV6-7 counts as an open reading frame of uncertain function. This CDR3 is 14 amino acids long. V trimming: 5 bases; J trimming: 6 bases; junction bases outside the gene matches: 9. The CDR3 loop is CASSELDRSHGYTF. The CDR3 DNA reads as TGTGCCAGCAGTGAACTGGACAGGAGCCATGGCTACACCTTC.